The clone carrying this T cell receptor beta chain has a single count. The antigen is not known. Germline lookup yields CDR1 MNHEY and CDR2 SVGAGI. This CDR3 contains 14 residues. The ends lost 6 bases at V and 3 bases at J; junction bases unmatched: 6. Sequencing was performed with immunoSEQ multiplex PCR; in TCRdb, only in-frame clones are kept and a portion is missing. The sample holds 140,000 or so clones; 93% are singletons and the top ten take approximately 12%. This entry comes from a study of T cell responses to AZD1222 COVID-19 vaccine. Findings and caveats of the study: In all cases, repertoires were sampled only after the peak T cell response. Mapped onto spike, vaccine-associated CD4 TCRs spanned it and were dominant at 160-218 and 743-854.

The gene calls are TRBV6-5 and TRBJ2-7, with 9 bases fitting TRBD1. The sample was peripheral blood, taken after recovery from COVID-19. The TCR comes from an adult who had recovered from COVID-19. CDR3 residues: CASRRGQGYYEQYF. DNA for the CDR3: TGTGCCAGCAGGAGGGGACAGGGTTACTACGAGCAGTACTTC.